This T cell receptor beta chain was captured by sequencing in a study of blood T cell repertoires in COVID-19. Study at large: The United States, Italy and Spain provided the acute and convalescent COVID-19 samples.

Authors' data handling: Estimates of nucleated cell counts were drawn from the amplification of reference gene primers. Here immunoSEQ multiplex PCR was the method, and the copy in TCRdb shows in-frame clones only, minus some. V, J and clone size derive from that table, while D and trimming were established from the DNA sequence. Here the sample spans about 190,000 clones, 70% to 90% being singletons. Germline V gene lookup returns CDR1 MDHEN and CDR2 SYDVKM. The CDR3 is 15 amino acids. The trim removed 5 bases at V and 12 bases at J, leaving 15 bases unmatched. The clonotype originates from a man aged 25-45 years with acute or convalescent COVID-19. V usage is TRBV28 and J usage is TRBJ2-1, with 8 bases matching TRBD1. Sequencing used peripheral blood. The CDR3 DNA is TGTGCCAGCAGTCCCTCGACAGGGGTCTTGTCTGGGCAGTTCTTC. Protein: CASSPSTGVLSGQFF.